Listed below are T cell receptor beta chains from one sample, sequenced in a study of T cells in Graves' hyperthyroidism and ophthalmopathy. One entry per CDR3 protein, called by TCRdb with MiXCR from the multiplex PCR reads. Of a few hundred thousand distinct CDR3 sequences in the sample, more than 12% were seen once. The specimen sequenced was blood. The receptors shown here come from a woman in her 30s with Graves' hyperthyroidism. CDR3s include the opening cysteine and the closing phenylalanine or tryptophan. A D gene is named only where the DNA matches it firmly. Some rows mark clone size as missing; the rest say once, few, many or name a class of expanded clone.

CASSGTTQPQHF	TGTGCCAGCAGTGGGACTACCCAGCCCCAGCATTTT	NA	TRBV2	TRBJ1-5	few
CATSRRGGVTEAFF	TGTGCCACCAGCAGGAGGGGGGGGGTCACTGAAGCTTTCTTT	NA	TRBV15	TRBJ1-1	NA
CASRGSDEQFF	TGTGCCAGTAGAGGTAGCGATGAGCAGTTCTTC	NA	TRBV19	TRBJ2-1	NA
CASSFGPPGTEAFF	TGCGCCAGCAGCTTCGGACCCCCGGGGACTGAAGCTTTCTTT	NA	TRBV5-1	TRBJ1-1	NA
CSAVAPGDRSNQPQHF	TGCAGTGCTGTAGCCCCCGGGGATAGGAGCAATCAGCCCCAGCATTTT	NA	TRBV20-1	TRBJ1-5	few
CASSPYPSWEGNTDTQYF	TGTGCCAGCAGCCCTTACCCGAGTTGGGAGGGGAACACAGATACGCAGTATTTT	TRBD2	TRBV11-2	TRBJ2-3	many
CASTMGGNQPQHF	TGTGCCAGTACCATGGGGGGCAATCAGCCCCAGCATTTT	NA	TRBV19	TRBJ1-5	NA
CASSSGTGFTEAFF	TGTGCCAGCAGTTCCGGGACAGGGTTCACTGAAGCTTTCTTT	TRBD1	TRBV12-3/TRBV12-4	TRBJ1-1	many
CSAGTGRLGTEAFF	TGCAGTGCTGGGACAGGGCGATTGGGGACTGAAGCTTTCTTT	TRBD1	TRBV20-1	TRBJ1-1	few
CASRGAFRHIQYF	TGTGCCAGCAGAGGGGCTTTTAGACACATTCAGTACTTC	NA	TRBV2	TRBJ2-4	many
CASSYDENTEAFF	TGTGCCAGCAGTTACGATGAGAACACTGAAGCTTTCTTT	NA	TRBV6-2/TRBV6-3	TRBJ1-1	many
CASSWGRTYEQYF	TGTGCCAGCAGTTGGGGGCGTACCTACGAGCAGTACTTC	NA	TRBV12-3/TRBV12-4	TRBJ2-7	many
CASSVGGQRADTQYF	TGTGCCAGCAGCGTAGGAGGTCAGCGCGCAGATACGCAGTATTTT	NA	TRBV9	TRBJ2-3	many
CASIEGGANEKLFF	TGTGCCAGCATCGAGGGGGGGGCTAATGAAAAACTGTTTTTT	NA	TRBV28	TRBJ1-4	few
CASSVGSSALSYEQYF	TGTGCCAGCAGCGTAGGGTCTTCCGCCCTCTCCTACGAGCAGTACTTC	NA	TRBV9	TRBJ2-7	few
CAWSRESYEQYF	TGTGCCTGGAGTCGGGAATCCTACGAGCAGTACTTC	NA	TRBV30	TRBJ2-7	many